This T cell receptor (beta chain) stems from a study of Ad26.COV2.S vaccination and SARS-CoV-2 variants. Study conclusions and caveats: Comparable non-spike TCR breadth was observed in vaccine and placebo recipients. Relative to placebo recipients, vaccine recipients exhibited elevated spike-specific TCR breadth. In TCR breadth and depth analyses, total T cell responses may have been underestimated.

Turning to this clone: No antigen is known for it.

CDR3 length equals 16 residues. The V segment lost 1 base and the J segment 3 bases; nucleotides outside the gene matches: 5. Germline-derived CDR1 and CDR2 are MGHRA and YSYEKL. Profiling relied on immunoSEQ multiplex PCR, and the TCRdb table lists in-frame clones only, not all of them. The top ten clones hold less than 6% of a sample with under 150,000 clones, roughly 88% of them seen once. The source is a human donor who had recovered from COVID-19. Sequencing was performed on peripheral blood, taken after recovery from COVID-19. The chain recombines TRBV4-1 with TRBJ2-7; 11 bases agree with TRBD1. CDR3 loop: CASSQGSGTGGYEQYF. CDR3 bases: TGCGCCAGCAGCCAAGGGTCCGGGACAGGGGGCTACGAGCAGTACTTC.